This TCR beta chain was profiled in a study of T-cell reconstitution after alpha-beta-depleted transplantation in children. Looked up from germline, CDR1 is DFQATT and CDR2 is SNEGSKA (reference sequence). J gave up 4 bases and V 7 bases, and 6 bases lay outside the gene matches. CDR3 length equals 12 residues. This clonotype was recorded many times. The library targeted TCRbeta and was prepared with unique molecular identifiers. TCRdb recomputed calls from the PCR reads with MiXCR, one row per CDR3 protein. The sample consists of 200,000 to 300,000 distinct CDR3 sequences, around 13% of them appearing once.

The rearrangement joins TRBV20-1 to TRBJ2-5; 7 bases agree with TRBD1. The starting material was PBMCs from the stem cell graft donor, obtained from the stem cell graft. This sequence was found in a human donor who donated a stem cell graft to a child with acute lymphoblastic leukemia. The CDR3 sequence: CSVPGTVETQYF. The CDR3 bases are TGCAGTGTTCCCGGGACAGTAGAGACCCAGTACTTC.